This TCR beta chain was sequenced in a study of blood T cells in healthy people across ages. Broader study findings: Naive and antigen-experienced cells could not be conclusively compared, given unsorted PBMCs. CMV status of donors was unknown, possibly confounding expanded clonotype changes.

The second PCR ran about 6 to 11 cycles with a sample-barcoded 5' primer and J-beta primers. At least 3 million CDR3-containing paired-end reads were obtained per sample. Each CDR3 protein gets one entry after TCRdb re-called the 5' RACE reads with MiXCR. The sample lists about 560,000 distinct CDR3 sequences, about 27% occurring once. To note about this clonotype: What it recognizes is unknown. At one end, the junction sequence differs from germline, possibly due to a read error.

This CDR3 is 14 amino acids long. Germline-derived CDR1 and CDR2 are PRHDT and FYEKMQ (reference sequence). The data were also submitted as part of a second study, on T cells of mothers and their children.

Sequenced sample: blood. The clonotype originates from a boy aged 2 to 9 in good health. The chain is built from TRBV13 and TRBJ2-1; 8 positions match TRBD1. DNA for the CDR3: TGTGCCAGCAGCATCGGACAGGGCGGGAATGAGCAGTCCTTC. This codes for CASSIGQGGNEQSF.